The rows below give T cell receptor beta chains drawn from one sample of a study of regulatory T cells in long-lasting Graves disease. TCRdb itself ran the multiplex PCR reads through MiXCR, one entry per CDR3 protein. The sample carries under 400,000 distinct CDR3 sequences, about a sixth recorded once. These same data were also listed under a study on T cells in Graves' hyperthyroidism and ophthalmopathy.

The sequencing here drew on peripheral blood mononuclear cells (PBMCs), taken at new diagnosis, from a patient treated with antithyroid drugs. The receptor set was obtained from a man aged 35 to 55 with Graves disease. The CDR3 runs from the conserved cysteine through the conserved F or W. D genes are given only for firm matches. Some rows have no size entry. The others give once, few or many, or a class for an expanded clone.

clone size: .
CDR3 length: 16
D gene: TRBD2
J gene: TRBJ2-5
V gene: TRBV12-3/TRBV12-4
CDR3 DNA: TGTGCCAGCAGTTTCTGGGCTAGCGGGGGACAAGAGACCCAGTACTTC
CDR3 protein: CASSFWASGGQETQYF

clone size: few
CDR3 length: 12
D gene: .
J gene: TRBJ1-2
V gene: TRBV5-8
CDR3 DNA: TGTGCCAGCAGCTTGGACGGGTCAGGCTACGCCTTC
CDR3 protein: CASSLDGSGYAF

clone size: many
CDR3 length: 15
D gene: .
J gene: TRBJ2-5
V gene: TRBV20-1
CDR3 DNA: TGCAGTGCTAGAGCCCCCCTCCGGGCGGGAGAGACCCAGTACTTC
CDR3 protein: CSARAPLRAGETQYF

clone size: many
CDR3 length: 13
D gene: TRBD1
J gene: TRBJ2-7
V gene: TRBV29-1
CDR3 DNA: TGCAGCGCCCAACGGGGCAGGGGGAACGAGCAGTACTTC
CDR3 protein: CSAQRGRGNEQYF

clone size: few
CDR3 length: 17
D gene: TRBD1
J gene: TRBJ2-7
V gene: TRBV15
CDR3 DNA: TGTGCCACCAGCAGGCCTGATGTGGACAGGGTCTCCTACGAGCAGTACTTC
CDR3 protein: CATSRPDVDRVSYEQYF

clone size: many
CDR3 length: 14
D gene: .
J gene: TRBJ2-7
V gene: TRBV5-1
CDR3 DNA: TGCGCCAGCAGCAGACAGGTAGCCTACTACGAGCAGTACTTC
CDR3 protein: CASSRQVAYYEQYF

clone size: many
CDR3 length: 14
D gene: .
J gene: TRBJ1-1
V gene: TRBV7-2
CDR3 DNA: TGTGCCAGCAGCTTAGCCGCCATAGCAACTGAAGCTTTCTTT
CDR3 protein: CASSLAAIATEAFF

clone size: many
CDR3 length: 13
D gene: .
J gene: TRBJ1-1
V gene: TRBV3-1
CDR3 DNA: TGTGCCAGCAGCCTGGCAGCGGGGGCCGAAGCTTTCTTT
CDR3 protein: CASSLAAGAEAFF

clone size: .
CDR3 length: 16
D gene: .
J gene: TRBJ1-4
V gene: TRBV3-1
CDR3 DNA: TGTGCCAGCAGCCTAACCCGGACGGTTGGGGATGAAAAACTGTTTTTT
CDR3 protein: CASSLTRTVGDEKLFF

clone size: .
CDR3 length: 15
D gene: .
J gene: TRBJ2-2
V gene: TRBV27
CDR3 DNA: TGTGCCAGCAACCAGGGGGGACTAGGAATCGGGGAGCTGTTTTTT
CDR3 protein: CASNQGGLGIGELFF

clone size: .
CDR3 length: 13
D gene: .
J gene: TRBJ2-2
V gene: TRBV27
CDR3 DNA: TGTGCCAGCAGTTTCAGCTGGACCGGGGAGCTGCTTTTT
CDR3 protein: CASSFSWTGELLF

clone size: many
CDR3 length: 15
D gene: .
J gene: TRBJ1-1
V gene: TRBV12-3/TRBV12-4
CDR3 DNA: TGTGCCAGCAGCCTTCAATTAGGGGTATTTGGGAAGCTTTTCTTT
CDR3 protein: CASSLQLGVFGKLFF

clone size: .
CDR3 length: 11
D gene: .
J gene: TRBJ2-3
V gene: TRBV4-1
CDR3 DNA: TGCGCCAGCAGCCAATGGGATACGCAGTATTTT
CDR3 protein: CASSQWDTQYF

clone size: many
CDR3 length: 15
D gene: TRBD2
J gene: TRBJ2-5
V gene: TRBV20-1
CDR3 DNA: TGCAGTGCTATCTCGCGGCGGGGGGGCCTAGAGACCCAGTACTTC
CDR3 protein: CSAISRRGGLETQYF

clone size: .
CDR3 length: 13
D gene: .
J gene: TRBJ1-6
V gene: TRBV28
CDR3 DNA: TGTGCCAGCCGGACCTCCTATAATTCACCCCTCCACTTT
CDR3 protein: CASRTSYNSPLHF

clone size: many
CDR3 length: 14
D gene: .
J gene: TRBJ2-3
V gene: TRBV6-1
CDR3 DNA: TGTGCCTCTATCGGGGGCGCAGGGACAGATACGCAGTATTTT
CDR3 protein: CASIGGAGTDTQYF

clone size: few
CDR3 length: 14
D gene: .
J gene: TRBJ2-4
V gene: TRBV28
CDR3 DNA: TGTGTCAGCAGGCAGGGGGGAACCAAAAACATTCAGTACTTC
CDR3 protein: CVSRQGGTKNIQYF

clone size: .
CDR3 length: 12
D gene: .
J gene: TRBJ1-5
V gene: TRBV20-1
CDR3 DNA: TGCAGTGCTAGGAAGAGCAATCAGCCCCAGCATTTT
CDR3 protein: CSARKSNQPQHF

clone size: .
CDR3 length: 14
D gene: .
J gene: TRBJ2-1
V gene: TRBV27
CDR3 DNA: TGTGCCAGCATCAGGGCAGGGGATGCGAATGAGCAGTTCTTC
CDR3 protein: CASIRAGDANEQFF

clone size: many
CDR3 length: 12
D gene: .
J gene: TRBJ2-7
V gene: TRBV5-1
CDR3 DNA: TGCGCCAGCAGCGAACGGGGTTACGAGCAGTACTTC
CDR3 protein: CASSERGYEQYF

clone size: few
CDR3 length: 15
D gene: .
J gene: TRBJ2-7
V gene: TRBV7-2
CDR3 DNA: TGTGCCAGCAGCTTTGGGGGTTTCACCTTTTACGAGCAGTACTTC
CDR3 protein: CASSFGGFTFYEQYF

clone size: .
CDR3 length: 12
D gene: .
J gene: TRBJ2-1
V gene: TRBV19
CDR3 DNA: TGTGCCAGTAGTAATCGCGTTTATGAGCAGTTCTTC
CDR3 protein: CASSNRVYEQFF

clone size: few
CDR3 length: 15
D gene: .
J gene: TRBJ2-7
V gene: TRBV7-9
CDR3 DNA: TGTGCCAGCAGCCCCGCGGGGGCCCGACCCTACGAGCAGTACTTC
CDR3 protein: CASSPAGARPYEQYF

clone size: .
CDR3 length: 13
D gene: .
J gene: TRBJ2-5
V gene: TRBV5-1
CDR3 DNA: TGCGCCAGCAGCTTGGTTCTAGGAGAGACCCAGTACTTC
CDR3 protein: CASSLVLGETQYF

clone size: many
CDR3 length: 12
D gene: .
J gene: TRBJ2-3
V gene: TRBV24-1
CDR3 DNA: TGTGCCACCGGCGGGGACACAGATACGCAGTATTTT
CDR3 protein: CATGGDTDTQYF

clone size: .
CDR3 length: 15
D gene: .
J gene: TRBJ2-3
V gene: TRBV7-2
CDR3 DNA: TGTGCCAGCAGCTTAGGGGGTCCTCTCACAGATACGCAGTATTTT
CDR3 protein: CASSLGGPLTDTQYF

clone size: few
CDR3 length: 12
D gene: .
J gene: TRBJ2-7
V gene: TRBV20-1
CDR3 DNA: TGCAGTGCTAGGGTCGTGGGGTACGAGCAGTACTTC
CDR3 protein: CSARVVGYEQYF

clone size: many
CDR3 length: 14
D gene: .
J gene: TRBJ1-5
V gene: TRBV27
CDR3 DNA: TGTGCCAGCAGTCCAGGGATTCGGAATCAGCCCCAGCATTTT
CDR3 protein: CASSPGIRNQPQHF

clone size: many
CDR3 length: 14
D gene: TRBD1
J gene: TRBJ2-7
V gene: TRBV4-1
CDR3 DNA: TGCGCCAGCAGCCATCCGGGACAGGTCTACGAGCAGTACTTC
CDR3 protein: CASSHPGQVYEQYF

clone size: many
CDR3 length: 15
D gene: TRBD1
J gene: TRBJ1-4
V gene: TRBV6-1
CDR3 DNA: TGTGCCAGCAGTGAGACAGGGGGAGGGCATGAAAAACTGTTTTTT
CDR3 protein: CASSETGGGHEKLFF

clone size: .
CDR3 length: 14
D gene: .
J gene: TRBJ2-4
V gene: TRBV6-5
CDR3 DNA: TGTGCCAGCAGTTACGGACCGGGTCGTAACATTCAGTACTTC
CDR3 protein: CASSYGPGRNIQYF

clone size: once
CDR3 length: 14
D gene: TRBD2
J gene: TRBJ2-5
V gene: TRBV11-2
CDR3 DNA: TGTGCCAGCAGCACAGCGGGGTCGGGAGAGACCCAGTACTTC
CDR3 protein: CASSTAGSGETQYF

clone size: many
CDR3 length: 23
D gene: TRBD2
J gene: TRBJ2-4
V gene: TRBV12-3/TRBV12-4
CDR3 DNA: TGTGCCAGCAGTTTGGGAAGGCTAGCGGGGGTTCGGGGGACGCTGGGACCAAAAAACATTCAGTACTTC
CDR3 protein: CASSLGRLAGVRGTLGPKNIQYF

clone size: .
CDR3 length: 14
D gene: .
J gene: TRBJ2-7
V gene: TRBV20-1
CDR3 DNA: TGCAGTGCTAGGCTCTTGGGACACAACTACGAGCAGTACTTC
CDR3 protein: CSARLLGHNYEQYF

clone size: many
CDR3 length: 15
D gene: TRBD2
J gene: TRBJ2-5
V gene: TRBV28
CDR3 DNA: TGTGCCAGCAGTGACCGGACTAGCGGGGGGGAGACCCAGTACTTC
CDR3 protein: CASSDRTSGGETQYF

clone size: many
CDR3 length: 15
D gene: .
J gene: TRBJ2-7
V gene: TRBV27
CDR3 DNA: TGTGCCAGCAGTTTATCGACCTCCGGGATTCGCGAGCAGTACTTC
CDR3 protein: CASSLSTSGIREQYF

clone size: many
CDR3 length: 15
D gene: TRBD1
J gene: TRBJ2-1
V gene: TRBV12-3/TRBV12-4
CDR3 DNA: TGTGCCAGCACCTTCCGGACAGGGGGATACAATGAGCAGTTCTTC
CDR3 protein: CASTFRTGGYNEQFF

clone size: .
CDR3 length: 15
D gene: .
J gene: TRBJ2-7
V gene: TRBV15
CDR3 DNA: TGTGCCACCAGCAGAGATCTGGCAGGGGCGTACGAGCAGTACTTC
CDR3 protein: CATSRDLAGAYEQYF

clone size: many
CDR3 length: 13
D gene: TRBD1
J gene: TRBJ1-1
V gene: TRBV18
CDR3 DNA: TGTGCCAGCTCACCGGGACAGGATCCCGCGGCTTTCTTT
CDR3 protein: CASSPGQDPAAFF

clone size: many
CDR3 length: 16
D gene: .
J gene: TRBJ1-5
V gene: TRBV2
CDR3 DNA: TGTGCCAGCAGTGAAGAGGGGGGGAATAGCAATCAGCCCCAGCATTTT
CDR3 protein: CASSEEGGNSNQPQHF